Below, one T cell receptor (beta chain) is given with its context. Its cognate antigen is unknown. Use of 60 Vbeta and 13 Jbeta primers characterized the PCR. The assay was immunoSEQ multiplex PCR, and TCRdb's table has in-frame clones only and misses some. Here the sample spans approximately 100,000 clones, over 60% being singletons. These data belong to a study of cytomegalovirus exposure and HLA in healthy donors. Regarding the study as a whole: HLA alleles were associated with 18,000 or so TCR beta sequences in a later analysis at 0.05 false discovery rate.

This TCR derives from a man younger than 45 in good health and CMV-seronegative. The sample consisted of PBMCs.

This CDR3 is CASSFQGRYEQYF. DNA for the CDR3: TGTGCCAGTAGTTTTCAGGGGCGCTACGAGCAGTACTTC. The genes are TRBV19 and TRBJ2-5; D is perhaps TRBD1 (6 bases). The end of the DNA is better explained by TRBJ2-7, so the J call may be wrong. This CDR3 contains 13 residues. Germline V gene lookup returns CDR1 LNHDA and CDR2 SQIVND (reference sequence).